A selection of T cell receptor beta chains follows, all from one sample in a study of cytomegalovirus exposure and HLA in healthy donors. Data came from immunoSEQ multiplex PCR; TCRdb stores just in-frame clones and leaves some out. Here the sample spans about 180,000 clones, 75% being singletons. What was sequenced was PBMCs. These receptors were collected from a male donor in good health and CMV-seronegative. Both conserved end residues are part of each CDR3. The D gene is left open where the match is weak. A clone size is listed for some rows: how often the clone was seen (once, few, many), or a class if it is expanded.

NA	TRBV7-2	TRBJ1-1	NA	CASSLRFGGRHTEAFF	TGTGCCAGCAGCTTAAGATTTGGGGGCCGACACACTGAAGCTTTCTTT
few	TRBV9	TRBJ2-6	NA	CASGDLTLGSGANVLTF	TGTGCCAGCGGGGACTTGACGCTTGGCTCTGGGGCCAACGTCCTGACTTTC
NA	TRBV7-2	TRBJ1-1	TRBD1	CASSIGTGRTEAFF	TGTGCCAGCAGCATAGGGACAGGGAGGACTGAAGCTTTCTTT
once	TRBV30	TRBJ1-5	NA	CAWSRQDNQPQHF	TGTGCCTGGAGCCGACAGGATAATCAGCCCCAGCATTTT
NA	TRBV18	TRBJ1-2	NA	CASSPADSFYGYTF	TGTGCCAGCTCACCTGCGGACAGCTTCTATGGCTACACCTTC
NA	TRBV6-6	TRBJ1-2	TRBD1	CASSYEGAGHGYTF	TGTGCCAGCAGTTATGAGGGGGCGGGACATGGCTACACCTTC
NA	TRBV28	TRBJ1-2	NA	CASSLSTTPGGYTF	TGTGCCAGCAGTTTATCGACGACACCGGGGGGCTACACCTTC
NA	TRBV19	TRBJ2-3	TRBD1	CASSSNRDRGNTDTQYF	TGTGCCAGTAGTTCCAACCGGGACAGGGGGAACACAGATACGCAGTATTTT
once	TRBV11-2	TRBJ1-3	NA	CASSQDGSSGNTIYF	TGTGCCAGCAGCCAGGACGGGAGCTCTGGAAACACCATATATTTT
NA	TRBV18	TRBJ2-5	NA	CASSPSSRETQYF	TGTGCCAGCTCACCATCGTCCCGGGAGACCCAGTACTTC
few	TRBV28	TRBJ2-1	NA	CASSPGVHNEQFF	TGTGCCAGCAGTCCCGGGGTTCACAATGAGCAGTTCTTC
NA	TRBV20-1	TRBJ2-1	NA	CSASENEQFF	TGCAGTGCTAGCGAGAATGAGCAGTTCTTC
NA	TRBV11-2	TRBJ1-5	TRBD1	CASSLGTGGFWQPQHF	TGTGCCAGCAGCTTGGGGACAGGGGGGTTTTGGCAGCCCCAGCATTTT
once	TRBV4-3	TRBJ2-1	NA	CASSQQGLSPYNEQFF	TGCGCCAGCAGCCAACAGGGACTTTCCCCCTACAATGAGCAGTTCTTC
NA	TRBV2	TRBJ1-1	NA	CASRPDMNTEAFF	TGTGCCAGCAGGCCGGACATGAACACTGAAGCTTTCTTT
few	TRBV6-5	TRBJ1-2	NA	CASSRWIGGANGYTF	TGTGCCAGCAGCCGGTGGATTGGGGGGGCGAATGGCTACACCTTC
NA	TRBV9	TRBJ2-2	NA	CASSVAGGQYTGELFF	TGTGCCAGCAGCGTAGCGGGGGGCCAGTACACCGGGGAGCTGTTTTTT
NA	TRBV4-1	TRBJ1-5	NA	CASSQDLDQPQHF	TGCGCCAGCAGCCAAGATCTTGATCAGCCCCAGCATTTT
NA	TRBV23-1	TRBJ2-7	NA	CASSQSRPYEQYF	TGCGCCAGCAGTCAGTCTAGACCCTACGAGCAGTACTTC
NA	TRBV5-4	TRBJ2-3	NA	CASSLETASDTQYF	TGTGCCAGCAGCTTGGAGACAGCTTCAGATACGCAGTATTTT
few	TRBV6-5	TRBJ2-1	TRBD2	CASSYYTSGRAYEQFF	TGTGCCAGCAGTTATTATACTAGCGGGAGGGCCTATGAGCAGTTCTTC
NA	TRBV6-5	TRBJ1-6	NA	CASSYLSSPLHF	TGTGCCAGCAGTTATTTGAGTTCACCCCTCCACTTT
NA	TRBV6-1	TRBJ1-6	NA	CASSELFMGANSPLHF	TGTGCCAGCAGTGAACTCTTCATGGGAGCCAATTCACCCCTCCACTTT
NA	TRBV9	TRBJ2-7	NA	CASSVGGRGTYEQYF	TGTGCCAGCAGCGTAGGCGGCAGGGGAACCTACGAGCAGTACTTC
NA	TRBV11-1	TRBJ1-6	NA	CASSFTGNSPLHF	TGTGCCAGCAGCTTCACAGGGAATTCACCCCTCCACTTT
once	TRBV29-1	TRBJ1-3	NA	CSAGRGTGNTIYF	TGCAGCGCCGGTAGGGGGACAGGAAACACCATATATTTT
NA	TRBV28	TRBJ2-7	TRBD1	CASSSAGTGVDEQYF	TGTGCCAGCAGTTCCGCCGGGACAGGGGTGGACGAGCAGTACTTC
NA	TRBV7-3	TRBJ2-1	NA	CASSLMSSGSYNEQFF	TGTGCCAGCAGCTTAATGTCGAGCGGCTCCTACAATGAGCAGTTCTTC
NA	TRBV5-1	TRBJ1-4	TRBD1	CASSYSGTEGEKLFF	TGCGCCAGCAGCTATTCCGGGACAGAGGGTGAAAAACTGTTTTTT
NA	TRBV15	TRBJ2-7	NA	CATSRGQGRDEQYF	TGTGCCACCAGCAGAGGACAGGGGAGGGACGAGCAGTACTTC
NA	TRBV30	TRBJ1-5	NA	CASEGEGNQPQHF	TGTGCCTCCGAAGGGGAGGGCAATCAGCCCCAGCATTTT
NA	TRBV28	TRBJ1-1	NA	CASSSLGAWGGTGNTEAFF	TGTGCCAGCAGTTCTTTAGGGGCATGGGGGGGTACAGGGAACACTGAAGCTTTCTTT